The clone carrying this T cell receptor (beta chain) was observed a few times. The antigen is not known. The record originates from a study of T and B cells in COVID-19 patients. In germline, CDR1 is DFQATT, CDR2 SNEGSKA (reference sequence). V was clipped by 6 bases and J by 4 bases; unmatched bases: 1. This CDR3 is 11 amino acids long. Blood genomic DNA input for TRB amplification was 250-500 ng. Study results and caveats: Patients with COVID-19 reportedly showed strongly skewed T cell receptor beta variable and joining gene usage.

TRB rearrangements were amplified by multiplex PCR with BIOMED2 TRB-A/B primers. Using its own MiXCR run on the multiplex PCR reads, TCRdb lists one record per CDR3 protein. In the table there are fewer than 10,000 distinct CDR3 sequences, around 33% of which are singletons. The sequence was obtained from a human donor who had recovered from COVID-19. The V call is TRBV20-1, the J call TRBJ2-5; 8 bases agree with TRBD1. Sequences were obtained from blood. The CDR3 region has the DNA TGCAGTGCCGACAGGGGAGAGACCCAGTACTTC. Translation: CSADRGETQYF.